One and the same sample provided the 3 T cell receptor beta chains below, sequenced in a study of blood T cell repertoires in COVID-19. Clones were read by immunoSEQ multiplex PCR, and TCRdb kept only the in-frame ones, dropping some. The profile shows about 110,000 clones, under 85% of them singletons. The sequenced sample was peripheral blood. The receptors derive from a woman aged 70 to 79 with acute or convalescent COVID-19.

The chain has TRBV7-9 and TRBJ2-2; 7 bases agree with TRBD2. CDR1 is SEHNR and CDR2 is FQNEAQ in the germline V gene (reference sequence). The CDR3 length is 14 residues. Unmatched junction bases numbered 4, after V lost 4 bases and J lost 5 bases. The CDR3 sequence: CASSSLAETGELFF. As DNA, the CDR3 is TGTGCCAGCAGCTCCCTAGCGGAAACCGGGGAGCTGTTTTTT. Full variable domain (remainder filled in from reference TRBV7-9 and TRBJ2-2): DTGVSQNPRHKITKRGQNVTFRCDPISEHNRLYWYRQTLGQGPEFLTYFQNEAQLEKSRLLSDRFSAERPKGSFSTLEIQRTEQGDSAMYLCASSSLAETGELFFGEGSRLTVL.

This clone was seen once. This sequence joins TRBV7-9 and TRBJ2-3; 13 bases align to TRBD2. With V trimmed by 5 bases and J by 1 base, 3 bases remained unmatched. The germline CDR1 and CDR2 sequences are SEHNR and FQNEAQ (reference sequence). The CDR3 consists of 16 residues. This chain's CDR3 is CASSLGTSGGTDTQYF. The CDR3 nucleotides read TGTGCCAGCAGCCTGGGGACTAGCGGGGGCACAGATACGCAGTATTTT.

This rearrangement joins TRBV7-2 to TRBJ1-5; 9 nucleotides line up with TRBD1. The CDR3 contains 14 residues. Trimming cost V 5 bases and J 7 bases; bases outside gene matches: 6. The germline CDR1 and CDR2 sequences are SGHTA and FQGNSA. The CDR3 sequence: CASSPGTGNQPQHF. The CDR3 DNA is TGTGCCAGCAGCCCCGGGACAGGGAACCAGCCCCAGCATTTT.